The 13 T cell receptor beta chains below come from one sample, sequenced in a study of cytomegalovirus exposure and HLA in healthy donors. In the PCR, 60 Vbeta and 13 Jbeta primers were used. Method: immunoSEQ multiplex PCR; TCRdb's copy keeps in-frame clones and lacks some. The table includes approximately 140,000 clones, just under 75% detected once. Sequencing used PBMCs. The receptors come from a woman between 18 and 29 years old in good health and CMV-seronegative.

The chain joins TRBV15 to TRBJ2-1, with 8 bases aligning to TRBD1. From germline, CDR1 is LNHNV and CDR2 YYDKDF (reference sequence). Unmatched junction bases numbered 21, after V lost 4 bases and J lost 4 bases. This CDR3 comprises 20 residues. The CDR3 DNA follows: TGTGCCACCAGCACCGACGCCCCCCAACAGGGGGTGATGTATTACAATGAGCAGTTCTTC. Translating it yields CATSTDAPQQGVMYYNEQFF.

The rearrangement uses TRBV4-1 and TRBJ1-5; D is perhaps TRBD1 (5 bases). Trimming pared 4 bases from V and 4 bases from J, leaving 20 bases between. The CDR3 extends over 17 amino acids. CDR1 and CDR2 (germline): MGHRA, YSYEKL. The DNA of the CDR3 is TGCGCCAGCAGCCTAGGGTTTTTTGGGCCAGGGAATCAGCCCCAGCATTTT. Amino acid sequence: CASSLGFFGPGNQPQHF.

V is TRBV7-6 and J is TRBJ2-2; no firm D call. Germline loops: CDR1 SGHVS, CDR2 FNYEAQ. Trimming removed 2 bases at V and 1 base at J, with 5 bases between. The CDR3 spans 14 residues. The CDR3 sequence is CASSLNRNTGELFF. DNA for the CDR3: TGTGCCAGCAGCTTAAATCGGAACACCGGGGAGCTGTTTTTT.

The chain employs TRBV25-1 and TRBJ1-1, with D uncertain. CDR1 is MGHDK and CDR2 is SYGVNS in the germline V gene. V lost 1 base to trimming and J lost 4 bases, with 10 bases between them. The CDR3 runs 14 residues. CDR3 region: CASSEFGGFTEAFF. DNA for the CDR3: TGTGCCAGCAGTGAATTTGGCGGCTTCACTGAAGCTTTCTTT.

CDR3 sequence reads: CASSQARQGPYNEQFF. Here the CDR3 DNA reads TGTGCCAGCAGCCAAGCGCGACAGGGGCCCTACAATGAGCAGTTCTTC. The rearrangement uses TRBV14 and TRBJ2-1, with 8 nucleotides matching TRBD1. The V segment lost 1 base and the J segment 2 bases; nucleotides outside the gene matches: 4. The CDR3 is made up of 16 amino acids. CDR1 is SGHDN, CDR2 FVKESK, per germline.

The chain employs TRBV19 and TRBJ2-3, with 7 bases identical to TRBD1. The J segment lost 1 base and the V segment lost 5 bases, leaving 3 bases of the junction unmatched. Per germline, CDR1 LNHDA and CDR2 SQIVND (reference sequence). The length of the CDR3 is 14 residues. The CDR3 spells CASSPGQGTDTQYF. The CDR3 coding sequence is TGTGCCAGTAGTCCCGGACAGGGCACAGATACGCAGTATTTT. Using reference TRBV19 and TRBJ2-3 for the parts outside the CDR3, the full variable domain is DGGITQSPKYLFRKEGQNVTLSCEQNLNHDAMYWYRQDPGQGLRLIYYSQIVNDFQKGDIAEGYSVSREKKESFPLTVTSAQKNPTAFYLCASSPGQGTDTQYFGPGTRLTVL.

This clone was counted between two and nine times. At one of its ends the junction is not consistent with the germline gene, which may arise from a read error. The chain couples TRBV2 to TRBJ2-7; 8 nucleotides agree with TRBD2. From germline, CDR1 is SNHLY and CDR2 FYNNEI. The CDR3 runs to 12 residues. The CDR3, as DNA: TGTGCCAGCAGTGACCGTCAGCGGGGGTACGACTTC. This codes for CASSDRQRGYDF.

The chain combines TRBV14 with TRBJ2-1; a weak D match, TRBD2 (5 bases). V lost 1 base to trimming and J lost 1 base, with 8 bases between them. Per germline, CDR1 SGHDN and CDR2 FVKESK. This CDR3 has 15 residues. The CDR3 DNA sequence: TGTGCCAGCAGCCAAGTGAGCGGTTCCTACAATGAGCAGTTCTTC. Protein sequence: CASSQVSGSYNEQFF. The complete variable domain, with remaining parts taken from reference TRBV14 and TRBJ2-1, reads EAGVTQFPSHSVIEKGQTVTLRCDPISGHDNLYWYRRVMGKEIKFLLHFVKESKQDESGMPNNRFLAERTGGTYSTLKVQPAELEDSGVYFCASSQVSGSYNEQFFGPGTRLTVL.

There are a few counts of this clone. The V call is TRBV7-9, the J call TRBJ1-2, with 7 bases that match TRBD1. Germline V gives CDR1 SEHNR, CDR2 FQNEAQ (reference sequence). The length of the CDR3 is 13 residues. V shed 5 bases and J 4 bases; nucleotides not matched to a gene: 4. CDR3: CASSPRDSYGYTF. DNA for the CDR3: TGTGCCAGCAGCCCCCGGGACAGCTATGGCTACACCTTC. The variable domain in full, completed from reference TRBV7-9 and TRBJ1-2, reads DTGVSQNPRHKITKRGQNVTFRCDPISEHNRLYWYRQTLGQGPEFLTYFQNEAQLEKSRLLSDRFSAERPKGSFSTLEIQRTEQGDSAMYLCASSPRDSYGYTFGSGTRLTVV.

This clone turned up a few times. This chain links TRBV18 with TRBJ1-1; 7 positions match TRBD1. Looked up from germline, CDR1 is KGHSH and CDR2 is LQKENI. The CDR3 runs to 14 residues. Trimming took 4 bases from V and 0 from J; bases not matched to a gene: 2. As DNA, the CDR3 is TGTGCCAGCTCACAAACAGGGGTGAACACTGAAGCTTTCTTT. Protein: CASSQTGVNTEAFF.

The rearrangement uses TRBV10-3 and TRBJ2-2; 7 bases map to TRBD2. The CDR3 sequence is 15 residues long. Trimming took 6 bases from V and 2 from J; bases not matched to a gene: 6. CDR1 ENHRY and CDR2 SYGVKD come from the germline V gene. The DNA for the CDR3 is TGTGCCATCAGGGGTGAGCGGGGAAACACCGGGGAGCTGTTTTTT. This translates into CAIRGERGNTGELFF.

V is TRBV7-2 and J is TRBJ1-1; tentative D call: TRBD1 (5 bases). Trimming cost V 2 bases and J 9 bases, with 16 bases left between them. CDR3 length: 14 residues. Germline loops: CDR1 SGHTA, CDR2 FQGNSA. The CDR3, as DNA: TGTGCCAGCAGCTTAATGGTCGACAGCGCTAAAGCTTTCTTT. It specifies CASSLMVDSAKAFF.

CDR3 nucleotide sequence: TGTGCCAGCAGCTTTGATCGACAGGGCACCGGGGAGCTGTTTTTT. Its protein product is CASSFDRQGTGELFF. The chain combines TRBV7-9 with TRBJ2-2; TRBD1 matches at 7 bases. The CDR3 covers 15 residues. Germline CDR1 is SEHNR and CDR2 is FQNEAQ (reference sequence). The J segment lost 4 bases and the V segment lost 3 bases, leaving 5 bases of the junction unmatched.